The 7 T cell receptor beta chains below were found in one sample sequenced in a study of blood T cell repertoires in COVID-19. Data came from immunoSEQ multiplex PCR; TCRdb stores just in-frame clones and leaves some out. The sample shows 300,000 to 450,000 clones, roughly 85% of them seen only once. Sequenced input: peripheral blood. Every receptor here comes from a young woman with acute or convalescent COVID-19.

This rearrangement joins TRBV28 to TRBJ2-7; maybe TRBD2 (5 bases). The germline gives CDR1 MDHEN, CDR2 SYDVKM. With 3 bases removed from V and 4 bases from J, the gap between germline ends came to 16 bases. CDR3 length: 15 residues. The CDR3 sequence is CASSFERGNLYEQYF. In nucleotides, the CDR3 is TGTGCCAGCAGTTTCGAAAGAGGGAATTTGTACGAGCAGTACTTC.

The chain is built from TRBV24-1 and TRBJ1-6; tentatively, D is TRBD1 (5 bases). V dropped 6 bases and J dropped 11 bases, with 13 bases sitting between them. The CDR3 sequence is 13 residues long. Germline CDR1 and CDR2: KGHDR and SFDVKD. CDR3 sequence: CATSSSGVAPLHF. CDR3 bases: TGTGCCACCAGTTCCTCGGGGGTGGCACCCCTCCACTTT.

This sequence joins TRBV27 and TRBJ1-6; 7 bases are shared with TRBD1. V lost 5 bases to trimming and J lost 12 bases; unmatched junction nucleotides: 10. The CDR3 has 14 residues. From germline, CDR1 is MNHEY and CDR2 SMNVEV (reference sequence). Written as DNA, the CDR3 is TGTGCCAGCAGTCCGACGGGCCAGGGGGTACCCCTCCACTTT. Translated, it gives CASSPTGQGVPLHF.

The rearrangement uses TRBV7-9 and TRBJ1-2; 9 nucleotides line up with TRBD1. V lost 5 bases, J lost 2 bases, and 6 bases stayed unmatched. Looked up from germline, CDR1 is SEHNR and CDR2 is FQNEAQ (reference sequence). The CDR3 extends over 15 amino acids. Here the CDR3 reads CASSMNRGRNYGYTF. CDR3 DNA sequence: TGTGCCAGCAGCATGAACAGGGGGCGGAACTATGGCTACACCTTC. Full variable domain (rest looked up from reference TRBV7-9 and TRBJ1-2): DTGVSQNPRHKITKRGQNVTFRCDPISEHNRLYWYRQTLGQGPEFLTYFQNEAQLEKSRLLSDRFSAERPKGSFSTLEIQRTEQGDSAMYLCASSMNRGRNYGYTFGSGTRLTVV.

In DNA form, the CDR3 reads TGTGCCAGCAGCTTAACGGGGCGATCTAACTATGGCTACACCTTC. Translating it yields CASSLTGRSNYGYTF. The chain joins TRBV7-3 to TRBJ1-2, with D tentatively TRBD1 (5 bases). CDR1 and CDR2 from the germline V gene are SGHTA and FQGTGA. CDR3 length: 15 residues. V lost 0 bases and J lost 0, with 8 bases in between.

In its sample, this clone was seen once. V is TRBV30 and J is TRBJ2-5; 7 nucleotides line up with TRBD2. V lost 4 bases, J lost 2 bases, and 10 bases stayed unmatched. The CDR3 spans 15 residues. Germline CDR1 GTSNPN, CDR2 SVGIG (reference sequence). The chain's CDR3 is CAWTPGTIGQETQYF. In nucleotides, the CDR3 is TGTGCCTGGACCCCGGGGACTATAGGGCAAGAGACCCAGTACTTC. The full variable domain, in which reference TRBV30 and TRBJ2-5 provide the parts outside the CDR3, is SQTIHQWPATLVQPVGSPLSLECTVEGTSNPNLYWYRQAAGRGLQLLFYSVGIGQISSEVPQNLSASRPQDRQFILSSKKLLLSDSGFYLCAWTPGTIGQETQYFGPGTRLLVL.

This clone has a handful of counts. The J gene is TRBJ1-2, the V gene TRBV5-6; D gene ambiguous. Germline loops: CDR1 SGHDT, CDR2 YYEEEE. The CDR3 covers 14 residues. The ends were cut back, 2 bases at V and 8 bases at J, with 16 bases in the middle. CDR3 DNA sequence: TGTGCCAGCAGCTTCCCGGGATTGAAAGGAGGCTACACCTTC. Translation gives CASSFPGLKGGYTF. The full variable domain, completed using reference TRBV5-6 and TRBJ1-2, is DAGVTQSPTHLIKTRGQQVTLRCSPKSGHDTVSWYQQALGQGPQFIFQYYEEEERQRGNFPDRFSGHQFPNYSSELNVNALLLGDSALYLCASSFPGLKGGYTFGSGTRLTVV.